The entry that follows covers one T cell receptor beta chain sequence. These data come from a study of blood T cell repertoires in COVID-19. The wider study: Sources were T cells, B-cell-depleted T cells, or PBMCs; the material itself was cDNA or gDNA.

Germline V gene data show CDR1 as LGHDT and CDR2 as YNNKEL (reference sequence). Between the trimmed V and J ends, which lost 3 bases and 0 bases, there was a span of 11 bases. This CDR3 spans 15 amino acids. The protocol was immunoSEQ multiplex PCR, while the TCRdb copy is restricted to in-frame clones and leaves out a portion. Among more than 250,000 clones, less than 85% were seen once, and the ten largest hold roughly 4.5%. Sequences were obtained from peripheral blood. The clonotype originates from a man aged 60 to 69 who had recovered from COVID-19. This rearrangement joins TRBV3-1 (or the pseudogene TRBV3-2) to TRBJ1-1; no firm D call. CDR3 loop: CASSHQTRVNTEAFF. The CDR3 nucleotides are TGTGCCAGCAGCCATCAGACCCGGGTGAACACTGAAGCTTTCTTT.